This entry lists 28 T cell receptor beta chains sequenced from one sample in a study of T cell responses to AZD1222 COVID-19 vaccine (dated by TCRdb to about 2021). The time point label, read with the paper, signifies: baseline before first vaccination. Library preparation employed the immunoSEQ multiplex PCR assay. The source is immuneACCESS, and TCRdb retained only in-frame sequences with V and J called. Part of the clones is not carried over; for the studies checked, unresolved V genes explain less than half of this, and the remainder is unexplained. The table for this sample lists around 150,000 clones; about nine tenths of them were counted only once. Clones ranked in the top ten supply approximately 3.6% of the sample. Sequencing was performed on peripheral blood, taken on day 0 of AZD1222 vaccination. These receptors were obtained from an adult in good health.

The chain has TRBV6-1 and TRBJ1-2; a weak D match, TRBD1 (6 bases). The V gene's germline CDR1 is MNHNS and CDR2 SASEGT. This CDR3 is built from 13 residues. Trimming shortened V by 3 bases and J by 7 bases, and 12 bases separated the two germline ends. CDR3 sequence reads: CASSDHTGFGYTF. The CDR3 bases are TGTGCCAGCAGTGATCATACAGGGTTTGGCTACACCTTC.

This chain links TRBV21-1 with TRBJ1-1; TRBD1 reflects the table's D call only, with no check against the DNA. TRBV21-1 is a known pseudogene. This CDR3 has 20 amino acids. The CDR3 DNA is TGTGCCAGCAGCAAAGAAGTTTCACGGACACACTTAAAACGGGACACTGAAGCTTTCTTT. It translates to CASSKEVSRTHLKRDTEAFF.

This clone was seen a single time. The chain joins TRBV7-2 to TRBJ2-4, with TRBD2 matching over 8 bases. From germline, CDR1 is SGHTA and CDR2 FQGNSA. The CDR3 covers 18 residues. V lost 6 bases, J lost 0 bases, and 13 bases stayed unmatched. CDR3 in DNA: TGTGCCAGCAGTTCAGGCCCCAAACTAGCGGTAGCCAAAAACATTCAGTACTTC. Translation: CASSSGPKLAVAKNIQYF.

The chain recombines TRBV5-4 with TRBJ2-5; D unresolved. Germline V gene lookup returns CDR1 SGHNT and CDR2 YYREEE (reference sequence). The germline V and J ends were trimmed by 0 bases and 5 bases, with 14 bases remaining between them. This CDR3 has 15 residues. CDR3: CASSLDVGSKETQYF. DNA of the CDR3: TGTGCCAGCAGCTTGGATGTGGGCTCCAAGGAGACCCAGTACTTC. The complete variable domain, with remaining parts taken from reference TRBV5-4 and TRBJ2-5, reads ETGVTQSPTHLIKTRGQQVTLRCSSQSGHNTVSWYQQALGQGPQFIFQYYREEENGRGNFPPRFSGLQFPNYSSELNVNALELDDSALYLCASSLDVGSKETQYFGPGTRLLVL.

V usage is TRBV6-5 and J usage is TRBJ2-5, with TRBD1 as a possible D gene (5 bases). The CDR3 runs 15 residues. Germline CDR1 is MNHEY and CDR2 is SVGAGI. V was shortened by 7 bases and J by 2 bases, with 17 bases between the two germline ends. The CDR3 reads CASIATGTRQETQYF. CDR3 nucleotide sequence: TGTGCCAGCATTGCAACAGGAACCCGTCAAGAGACCCAGTACTTC.

The J gene is TRBJ1-1, the V gene TRBV30; 8 bases align to TRBD1. The CDR3 covers 10 residues. From germline, CDR1 is GTSNPN and CDR2 SVGIG (reference sequence). J was trimmed by 11 bases and V by 5 bases; bases with no gene match: 4. The CDR3 here is CAWDRGGAFF. The CDR3 DNA reads TGTGCCTGGGACAGGGGAGGTGCTTTCTTT. Together with reference TRBV30 and TRBJ1-1, the CDR3 gives the full variable domain: SQTIHQWPATLVQPVGSPLSLECTVEGTSNPNLYWYRQAAGRGLQLLFYSVGIGQISSEVPQNLSASRPQDRQFILSSKKLLLSDSGFYLCAWDRGGAFFGQGTRLTVV.

The chain recombines TRBV3-1 (or the pseudogene TRBV3-2) with TRBJ1-2, with D hard to call. CDR3 size: 14 residues. V gave up 0 bases and J gave up 6 bases, with 11 bases separating them. Germline V gives CDR1 LGHDT, CDR2 YNNKEL (reference sequence). In DNA form, the CDR3 reads TGTGCCAGCAGCCAAGATAGAGGGCTCGATGGCTACACCTTC. It specifies CASSQDRGLDGYTF.

This clone was detected a few times. DNA of the CDR3: TGTGCCAGCACCCTACAGGGGGCCGACGAGCAGTACTTC. The encoded protein is CASTLQGADEQYF. The chain employs TRBV12-3 or TRBV12-4 and TRBJ2-7; 9 nucleotides agree with TRBD1. This CDR3 has 13 amino acids. The V gene end was trimmed by 7 bases and the J gene end by 5 bases; junction bases not matched to a gene: 6.

This chain connects TRBV5-4 to TRBJ1-4; D unresolved. Germline V gene sequence: CDR1 SGHNT, CDR2 YYREEE (reference sequence). Trimming cost V 4 bases and J 7 bases, with 5 bases left between them. The CDR3 sequence is 11 residues long. CDR3 sequence reads: CASSAGEKLFF. CDR3 nucleotides: TGTGCCAGCAGCGCGGGTGAAAAACTGTTTTTT.

V usage is TRBV27 and J usage is TRBJ2-5; no clear D. Between the trimmed V and J ends, which lost 3 bases and 1 base, there was a span of 12 bases. This CDR3 comprises 15 residues. Germline V gives CDR1 MNHEY, CDR2 SMNVEV (reference sequence). The CDR3: CASSFSIGAQETQYF. The CDR3 nucleotides read TGTGCCAGCAGTTTTAGTATCGGAGCCCAAGAGACCCAGTACTTC.

DNA of the CDR3: TGTGCCACCCGGGGACGTGGTGAGGGTGGGACCGGGGAGCTGTTTTTT. Protein sequence: CATRGRGEGGTGELFF. This rearrangement joins TRBV2 to TRBJ2-2, with D perhaps TRBD1 or TRBD2 (5 bases each). In germline, CDR1 is SNHLY, CDR2 FYNNEI. The CDR3 has 16 residues. V shed 10 bases and J shed 5 bases, with 23 bases lying between them.

This clone has just one count. The chain recombines TRBV7-8 with TRBJ2-3; no definite D call. The V end was cut by 3 bases, the J end by 0 bases, with 4 bases between. The CDR3 contains 13 residues. In germline, CDR1 is SGHVS, CDR2 FQNEAQ. In DNA, the CDR3 is TGTGCCAGCAGCTTGATGAGCACAGATACGCAGTATTTT. It yields the protein CASSLMSTDTQYF.

This clone was counted once. The rearrangement uses TRBV6-5 and TRBJ1-6; D is unclear. Germline CDR1 is MNHEY and CDR2 is SVGAGI. The CDR3 extends over 15 amino acids. Trimming shortened V by 3 bases and J by 6 bases, and 12 bases separated the two germline ends. CDR3 protein: CASSYAGLGNSPLHF. The DNA for the CDR3 is TGTGCCAGCAGTTATGCCGGACTTGGTAATTCACCCCTCCACTTT.

The V gene is TRBV4-2, the J gene TRBJ2-7; 8 bases line up with TRBD1. The CDR3 runs to 16 residues. J gave up 2 bases and V 4 bases, and 10 bases lay outside the gene matches. From germline, CDR1 is LGHNA and CDR2 YNFKEQ. The CDR3 region has the DNA TGTGCCAGCAGCCTCCTTCCCGAGACAGGGGCCTACGAGCAGTACTTC. This sequence encodes CASSLLPETGAYEQYF.

There are a few counts of this clone. The rearrangement joins TRBV9 to TRBJ2-7, with TRBD1 matching 8 bases. The V segment lost 0 bases and the J segment 5 bases; nucleotides outside the gene matches: 10. The CDR3 is 16 residues long. Per germline, CDR1 SGDLS and CDR2 YYNGEE. CDR3 coding DNA: TGTGCCAGCAGCGTAGACTCAGGGGGCGACTGGGACGAGCAGTACTTC. As protein: CASSVDSGGDWDEQYF.

This clone was counted at least ten times. V usage is TRBV5-4 and J usage is TRBJ1-5; D ambiguous. Trimming cost V 1 base and J 4 bases, with 9 bases left between them. CDR1 and CDR2 (germline): SGHNT, YYREEE (reference sequence). This CDR3 has 14 amino acids. The CDR3 spells CASSLRWSNQPQHF. CDR3 in DNA: TGTGCCAGCAGCTTGAGGTGGTCAAATCAGCCCCAGCATTTT.

This chain uses TRBV5-1 with TRBJ1-2, with D unclear. Germline V gene lookup returns CDR1 SGHRS and CDR2 YFSETQ. V was cut by 5 bases and J by 5 bases, with 22 bases left in between. CDR3 length: 16 residues. Written as DNA, the CDR3 is TGCGCCAGCAGGGAATTCGGACGCCATCCGAAATATGGCTACACCTTC. The encoded protein is CASREFGRHPKYGYTF.

This rearrangement joins TRBV5-4 to TRBJ1-2, with D tentatively TRBD1 (5 bases). Germline V gene data show CDR1 as SGHNT and CDR2 as YYREEE (reference sequence). The V gene lost 2 bases and the J gene lost 8 bases, with 13 bases spanning the gap. The length of the CDR3 is 13 residues. The CDR3 region has the DNA TGTGCCAGCAGCTTTCTAGGGGATCACGGCTACACCTTC. Translated: CASSFLGDHGYTF.

The chain is built from TRBV7-6 and TRBJ1-1; D remains ambiguous. From germline, CDR1 is SGHVS and CDR2 FNYEAQ. The CDR3 is 15 residues long. With 2 bases removed from V and 3 bases from J, the gap between germline ends came to 13 bases. CDR3 sequence reads: CASSLLVERHTEAFF. The CDR3 DNA follows: TGTGCCAGCAGCTTACTAGTGGAGCGACACACTGAAGCTTTCTTT. Full variable domain (missing parts from reference TRBV7-6 and TRBJ1-1): GAGVSQSPRYKVTKRGQDVALRCDPISGHVSLYWYRQALGQGPEFLTYFNYEAQQDKSGLPNDRFSAERPEGSISTLTIQRTEQRDSAMYRCASSLLVERHTEAFFGQGTRLTVV.

This clone showed up just a few times. This sequence joins TRBV18 and TRBJ1-1, with 7 bases that match TRBD1. The CDR3 is 15 amino acids. Germline V gene lookup returns CDR1 KGHSH and CDR2 LQKENI. J lost 1 base, V lost 3 bases, and 5 bases had no gene match. The CDR3: CASSPETGTNTEAFF. In DNA form, the CDR3 reads TGTGCCAGCTCACCGGAGACAGGGACGAACACTGAAGCTTTCTTT. Combining the CDR3 with reference TRBV18 and TRBJ1-1 gives the whole variable domain NAGVMQNPRHLVRRRGQEARLRCSPMKGHSHVYWYRQLPEEGLKFMVYLQKENIIDESGMPKERFSAEFPKEGPSILRIQQVVRGDSAAYFCASSPETGTNTEAFFGQGTRLTVV.

V usage is TRBV4-3 and J usage is TRBJ1-4; unclear D gene. Germline lookup yields CDR1 LGHNA and CDR2 YSLEER. The CDR3 consists of 13 residues. Trimming removed 5 bases from V and 3 bases from J, with 7 bases in between. CDR3 in DNA: TGCGCCAGCAGCACCCTCCCTAATGAAAAACTGTTTTTT. Protein sequence: CASSTLPNEKLFF.

The chain combines TRBV9 with TRBJ2-1; D remains unclear. Germline V CDR1 and CDR2: SGDLS, YYNGEE. The CDR3 has 16 amino acids. Between the trimmed V and J ends, which lost 1 base and 0 bases, there was a span of 11 bases. CDR3 sequence: CASSVSGMSSYNEQFF. The CDR3 DNA follows: TGTGCCAGCAGCGTAAGTGGGATGAGCTCCTACAATGAGCAGTTCTTC.

This clone was counted once. CDR3 nucleotides: TGTGCCAGCAGCTCAAAAGGACTAGCGGGGGGGGTAGATACGCAGTATTTT. Protein sequence: CASSSKGLAGGVDTQYF. The rearrangement uses TRBV5-4 and TRBJ2-3, with 15 bases lining up with TRBD2. CDR3 size: 17 residues. The ends lost 3 bases at V and 5 bases at J; junction bases unmatched: 7. Germline loops: CDR1 SGHNT, CDR2 YYREEE (reference sequence).

V is TRBV7-3 and J is TRBJ2-1, with D perhaps given as TRBD1 or TRBD2 (5 bases each). V lost 2 bases and J 12 bases, leaving 17 bases between the germline ends. Germline CDR1 reads SGHTA; CDR2 reads FQGTGA. This CDR3 contains 14 residues. The CDR3 coding sequence is TGTGCCAGCAGCTTAGGGGGAAGAACGGGTGGGCAGTTCTTC. Translation: CASSLGGRTGGQFF.

This CDR3 reads CAAGQRSSGNTIYF. The CDR3 DNA reads as TGCGCCGCCGGACAGCGCTCCTCTGGAAACACCATATATTTT. The chain recombines TRBV5-1 with TRBJ1-3; D perhaps matches TRBD1 (6 bases). The germline V gene encodes CDR1 SGHRS and CDR2 YFSETQ. The V end was cut by 10 bases, the J end by 0 bases, with 14 bases between. This CDR3 is 14 amino acids long. The variable domain in full, completed from reference TRBV5-1 and TRBJ1-3, reads KAGVTQTPRYLIKTRGQQVTLSCSPISGHRSVSWYQQTPGQGLQFLFEYFSETQRNKGNFPGRFSGRQFSNSRSEMNVSTLELGDSALYLCAAGQRSSGNTIYFGEGSWLTVV.

This clone occurred once. J is TRBJ2-7 and V is TRBV6-5, with a tentative D call TRBD2 (5 bases). Germline loops: CDR1 MNHEY, CDR2 SVGAGI. The germline V and J ends were trimmed by 0 bases and 4 bases, with 10 bases remaining between them. The CDR3 extends over 14 amino acids. CDR3 bases: TGTGCCAGCAGTTACTCGCCGGACTTATACGAGCAGTACTTC. Protein: CASSYSPDLYEQYF.

The chain recombines TRBV4-3 with TRBJ1-5, with D possibly TRBD1 on 5 matching bases. V was clipped by 5 bases and J by 2 bases, with 10 bases between them. Germline CDR1 LGHNA, CDR2 YSLEER. The length of the CDR3 is 14 residues. CDR3 DNA sequence: TGCGCCAGCAGCAAAGGGGTAGGCAATCAGCCCCAGCATTTT. Translating it yields CASSKGVGNQPQHF.

The chain joins TRBV7-9 to TRBJ2-7; 9 bases match TRBD1. The CDR3 length is 14 residues. Germline V lookup: CDR1 SEHNR, CDR2 FQNEAQ (reference sequence). V shed 6 bases and J 6 bases; nucleotides not matched to a gene: 9. Here the CDR3 reads CASSFNRGQGEQYF. CDR3 coding DNA: TGTGCCAGCAGTTTTAACAGGGGGCAGGGCGAGCAGTACTTC.